The clone carrying this T cell receptor (beta chain) was seen a handful of times. Antigen specificity is unknown. This record belongs to a study of beta chain features in type 1 diabetes. On the study more broadly: There was similarity between patients and healthy donors in age, gender and cell yields. Whole-study results and caveats: In every one of the four CD4+ subsets, TCRB CDR3s were moderately but significantly shorter in Type 1 diabetes patients.

Deletions cut 3 bases from V and 8 bases from J, with 14 bases between. The CDR3 has 13 amino acids. Germline V gives CDR1 GTSNPN, CDR2 SVGIG (reference sequence). What was sequenced were expressed TCRB transcripts, since all of the isolated RNA had been reverse transcribed. The assay was immunoSEQ multiplex PCR, and TCRdb's table has in-frame clones only and misses some. The data hold under 400,000 clones, with 10% to 15% observed a single time. The rearrangement uses TRBV30 and TRBJ1-3; no reliable D call. This clonotype was sampled from a woman aged 18-30 years with type 1 diabetes. Sequencing was performed on naive CD4+ T cells from blood. CDR3 sequence reads: CAWSAVGADTIYF. Here the CDR3 DNA reads TGTGCCTGGAGCGCGGTGGGTGCGGACACCATATATTTT.